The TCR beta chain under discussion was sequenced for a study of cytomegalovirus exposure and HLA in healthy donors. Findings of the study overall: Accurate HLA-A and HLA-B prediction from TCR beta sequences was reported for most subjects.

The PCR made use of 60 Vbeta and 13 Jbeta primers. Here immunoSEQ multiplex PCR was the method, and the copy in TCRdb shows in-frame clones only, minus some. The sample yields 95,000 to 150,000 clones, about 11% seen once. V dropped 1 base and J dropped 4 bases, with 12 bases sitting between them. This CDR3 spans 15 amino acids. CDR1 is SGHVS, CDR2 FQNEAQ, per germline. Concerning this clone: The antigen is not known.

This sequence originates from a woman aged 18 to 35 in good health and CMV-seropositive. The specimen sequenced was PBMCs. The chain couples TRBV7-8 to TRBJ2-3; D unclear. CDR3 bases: TGTGCCAGCAGCTTAGTAGTAGCTTCCGCAGATACGCAGTATTTT. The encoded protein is CASSLVVASADTQYF.